These 13 T cell receptor beta chains were sequenced from one sample in a study of blood T cell repertoires in COVID-19. Sequencing was performed with immunoSEQ multiplex PCR; in TCRdb, only in-frame clones are kept and a portion is missing. The sample lists about 90,000 clones, 75% to 90% occurring once. Sequencing was carried out using peripheral blood. These receptors were taken from a woman in her 70s with acute or convalescent COVID-19.

The chain combines TRBV30 with TRBJ1-1; D might be TRBD1 (6 bases). Trimming took off 3 bases at V and 5 bases at J, with 10 bases between the two ends. Germline V gene lookup returns CDR1 GTSNPN and CDR2 SVGIG (reference sequence). This CDR3 contains 12 residues. For the CDR3, the DNA is TGTGCCTGGAGACAGGGTGGGACTGAAGCTTTCTTT. Residues: CAWRQGGTEAFF. The variable domain in full, with the rest retrieved from reference TRBV30 and TRBJ1-1, is SQTIHQWPATLVQPVGSPLSLECTVEGTSNPNLYWYRQAAGRGLQLLFYSVGIGQISSEVPQNLSASRPQDRQFILSSKKLLLSDSGFYLCAWRQGGTEAFFGQGTRLTVV.

This clone has a handful of counts. CDR3 loop: CAWKWASGGAGTQYF. In DNA, the CDR3 is TGTGCCTGGAAATGGGCTAGCGGGGGGGCAGGTACGCAGTATTTT. The chain links TRBV30 to TRBJ2-3; 12 nucleotides agree with TRBD2. CDR1 and CDR2 from the germline V gene are GTSNPN and SVGIG (reference sequence). J lost 8 bases, V lost 4 bases, and 10 bases had no gene match. The CDR3 length is 15 residues.

The chain is built from TRBV19 and TRBJ2-3; 8 bases align to TRBD1. V trimming: 5 bases; J trimming: 0 bases; junction bases outside the gene matches: 10. Germline CDR1 reads LNHDA; CDR2 reads SQIVND (reference sequence). This CDR3 comprises 17 residues. The DNA of the CDR3 is TGTGCCAGTAGTGTCGGACAGGGCCCAGCTAGCACAGATACGCAGTATTTT. The encoded protein is CASSVGQGPASTDTQYF.

The CDR3 sequence is CASGGGQRLNYGYTF. The CDR3 region has the DNA TGTGCCAGCGGGGGGGGGCAGCGGCTAAACTATGGCTACACCTTC. The gene calls are TRBV6-5 and TRBJ1-2; a possible D gene is TRBD1 (6 bases). The germline V gene encodes CDR1 MNHEY and CDR2 SVGAGI. The CDR3 totals 15 residues. Trimming took off 8 bases at V and 2 bases at J, with 18 bases between the two ends.

The chain recombines TRBV7-3 with TRBJ1-2, with D tentatively TRBD1 (6 bases). The CDR3 sequence is 15 residues long. V was clipped by 0 bases and J by 3 bases, with 11 bases between them. CDR1 and CDR2 (germline): SGHTA, FQGTGA. CDR3 amino acids: CASSLTGASDYGYTF. CDR3 DNA: TGTGCCAGCAGCTTAACGGGGGCGAGCGACTATGGCTACACCTTC.

The CDR3 is CASSRNSGSYNEQFF. DNA of the CDR3: TGTGCCAGCAGCAGAAATAGCGGGAGCTACAATGAGCAGTTCTTC. V is TRBV9 and J is TRBJ2-1, with 9 bases identical to TRBD2. The V gene end was trimmed by 4 bases and the J gene end by 3 bases; junction bases not matched to a gene: 5. In germline, CDR1 is SGDLS, CDR2 YYNGEE. CDR3 size: 15 residues.

The chain couples TRBV5-1 to TRBJ2-3; 13 nucleotides line up with TRBD2. V was pared by 4 bases and J by 5 bases, with 7 bases of the junction left unmatched. CDR3 size: 16 residues. CDR1 is SGHRS, CDR2 YFSETQ, per germline. The CDR3 DNA reads TGCGCCAGCAGCGGCGGACTAGCGGGAGTGATAGATACGCAGTATTTT. Protein: CASSGGLAGVIDTQYF.

This sequence joins TRBV4-1 and TRBJ1-6, with D unresolved. This CDR3 has 17 residues. V was pared by 0 bases and J by 10 bases, with 19 bases between. Looked up from germline, CDR1 is MGHRA and CDR2 is YSYEKL. The CDR3 nucleotides read TGCGCCAGCAGCCAAGAGTTTGGAGGGATCTATAGGTCACCCCTCCACTTT. Its translation is CASSQEFGGIYRSPLHF.

CDR3 nucleotide sequence: TGTGCCAGCCACCCTGTGACAGCATTAAACTATGGCTACACCTTC. Translated, it gives CASHPVTALNYGYTF. The J gene is TRBJ1-2, the V gene TRBV2; a possible D gene is TRBD1 (5 bases). Trimming took 8 bases from V and 2 from J, leaving 18 bases between them. Germline lookup yields CDR1 SNHLY and CDR2 FYNNEI. The CDR3 totals 15 residues.

The genes are TRBV7-6 and TRBJ2-3, with TRBD1 matching 7 bases. Germline V gene lookup returns CDR1 SGHVS and CDR2 FNYEAQ. The length of the CDR3 is 15 residues. With V trimmed by 5 bases and J by 2 bases, 7 bases remained unmatched. CDR3 amino acids: CASSLWTGFTDTQYF. Written as DNA, the CDR3 is TGTGCCAGCAGCCTCTGGACAGGTTTCACAGATACGCAGTATTTT.

V is TRBV18 and J is TRBJ2-1, with 10 positions matching TRBD2. Germline-derived CDR1 and CDR2 are KGHSH and LQKENI. The ends lost 2 bases at V and 5 bases at J; junction bases unmatched: 6. The CDR3 sequence is 16 residues long. The CDR3 spells CASSPSPLAGDNEQFF. The CDR3 DNA reads as TGTGCCAGCTCACCAAGCCCCCTAGCGGGGGACAATGAGCAGTTCTTC.

The rearrangement links TRBV5-1 to TRBJ2-7, with 7 positions matching TRBD1. The CDR3 loop spans 12 amino acids. Germline assignment: CDR1 SGHRS and CDR2 YFSETQ. V lost 7 bases to trimming and J lost 5 bases; unmatched junction nucleotides: 6. The CDR3 DNA is TGCGCCAGCCGCGGACAGGCCCACGAGCAGTACTTC. Protein sequence: CASRGQAHEQYF.

This chain joins TRBV5-6 and TRBJ1-2; possibly TRBD1 for D (5 bases). Trimming took 2 bases from V and 3 from J, leaving 14 bases between them. The CDR3 has 15 residues. CDR1 and CDR2 from the germline V gene are SGHDT and YYEEEE. The CDR3 loop reads CASSLGQGRDYGYTF. For the CDR3, the DNA is TGTGCCAGCAGCTTAGGGCAGGGCAGGGACTATGGCTACACCTTC.